This section outlines one TCR beta chain sequence together with its context. Germline V gene data show CDR1 as SGHTA and CDR2 as FQGTGA. The germline V and J ends were trimmed by 5 bases and 4 bases, with 9 bases remaining between them. The CDR3 has 13 amino acids. This sample was taken from a study of blood T cell repertoires in COVID-19. Study overall: COVID-19 samples from acute and convalescent phases originated in the United States, Italy and Spain. PBMCs, B-cell-depleted T cells, or T cells were the source of the cDNA or gDNA that made up the material.

It was during active infection that Seattle patients were enrolled and then longitudinally followed. Authors' data handling: Reference gene primer amplification yielded estimated nucleated cell counts. Using immunoSEQ multiplex PCR, the repertoire was profiled, and TCRdb retains in-frame clones only, with some absent. V and J calls and clone size follow that table, whereas D and trimming were derived from the DNA. The data hold roughly 410,000 clones, with 89% observed a single time. This TCR came from a woman aged 35 to 49 with COVID-19, enrolled during active disease. Sequencing was carried out using peripheral blood. The V gene is TRBV7-3, the J gene TRBJ2-1; D is perhaps TRBD1 (6 bases). This CDR3 is CASSTGQYNEQFF. CDR3 nucleotides: TGTGCCAGCAGCACCGGACAGTACAATGAGCAGTTCTTC.